This passage covers 29 T cell receptor beta chains from one sample sequenced in a study of T cells in Graves' hyperthyroidism and ophthalmopathy. There were TCR beta CDR3 regions amplified from RNA transcripts. The TCR CDR3 first-round RT-PCR relied on the HTBI primer set. One entry per CDR3 protein, called by TCRdb with MiXCR from the multiplex PCR reads. The profile shows about 640,000 distinct CDR3 sequences, about 14% of them singletons. Sequenced material: blood. These receptors came from a woman aged 45-65 years with Graves' ophthalmopathy.

This clonotype appeared many times. CDR3 loop: CASSQDPGRPEAFF. The CDR3 region has the DNA TGCGCCAGCAGCCAAGATCCCGGCCGTCCTGAAGCTTTCTTT. V usage is TRBV4-3 and J usage is TRBJ1-1; D is uncertain. The germline V gene has CDR1 LGHNA and CDR2 YSLEER. This CDR3 spans 14 amino acids. V was cut by 0 bases and J by 6 bases, with 11 bases left in between.

This clonotype was seen many times. The V gene is TRBV27, the J gene TRBJ1-5, with 8 nucleotides matching TRBD1. The junction had 7 bases not matched to a gene; V was cut back by 4 bases and J by 5 bases. The CDR3 is made up of 15 amino acids. Germline CDR1 and CDR2: MNHEY and SMNVEV (reference sequence). CDR3 sequence reads: CASSSRQGMHQPQHF. CDR3 DNA: TGTGCCAGCAGTTCCCGACAGGGGATGCATCAGCCCCAGCATTTT.

This clonotype occurred many times. The rearrangement links TRBV5-8 to TRBJ1-1, with D uncertain. The CDR3 runs 15 residues. V was trimmed by 0 bases and J by 1 base, leaving 10 bases between them. From germline, CDR1 is SGHTS and CDR2 YDEGEE. This CDR3 reads CASSLVGTWNTEAFF. CDR3 in DNA: TGTGCCAGCAGCTTGGTTGGCACTTGGAACACTGAAGCTTTCTTT.

This clonotype has ten or more counts. The rearrangement links TRBV7-2 to TRBJ2-1, with D tentatively TRBD2 (6 bases). V lost 5 bases, J lost 12 bases, and 17 bases lay in between. CDR3 length: 13 amino acids. From germline, CDR1 is SGHTA and CDR2 FQGNSA. CDR3 sequence: CASSGQTSIVQFF. CDR3 nucleotides: TGTGCCAGCAGCGGCCAGACTAGTATAGTGCAGTTCTTC.

This chain uses TRBV15 with TRBJ2-7; 9 bases fit TRBD2. There are 13 residues in the CDR3. V lost 8 bases and J lost 7; bases outside the gene matches: 9. Per germline, CDR1 LNHNV and CDR2 YYDKDF (reference sequence). CDR3 coding DNA: TGTGCCACCGGGGGGACTAGCCTGGGGGAGCAGTACTTC. This sequence encodes CATGGTSLGEQYF.

The table lists this clonotype with many counts. V is TRBV2 and J is TRBJ2-2; 7 nucleotides line up with TRBD1. V shed 3 bases and J 3 bases; nucleotides not matched to a gene: 7. Per germline, CDR1 SNHLY and CDR2 FYNNEI. The CDR3 covers 16 residues. CDR3 loop: CASSDLRTGYTGELFF. CDR3 in DNA: TGTGCCAGCAGTGATTTACGGACAGGATACACCGGGGAGCTGTTTTTT. The entire variable domain, with the rest obtained from reference TRBV2 and TRBJ2-2, is as follows: EPEVTQTPSHQVTQMGQEVILRCVPISNHLYFYWYRQILGQKVEFLVSFYNNEISEKSEIFDDQFSVERPDGSNFTLKIRSTKLEDSAMYFCASSDLRTGYTGELFFGEGSRLTVL.

This clonotype was recorded a few times. V and J are TRBV6-1 and TRBJ1-1; D not certain. The CDR3 runs to 11 residues. Germline CDR1 and CDR2: MNHNS and SASEGT. Trimming took off 5 bases at V and 8 bases at J, with 9 bases between the two ends. For the CDR3, the DNA is TGTGCCAGCAGTAGCTCGGACGAAGCTTTCTTT. This codes for CASSSSDEAFF.

This clonotype was seen at least ten times. V usage is TRBV11-2 and J usage is TRBJ2-7; the match to TRBD2 covers 7 bases. CDR1 and CDR2 (germline): SGHAT, FQNNGV. The CDR3 length is 14 residues. The V segment lost 5 bases and the J segment 4 bases; nucleotides outside the gene matches: 8. CDR3 residues: CASSLGLDKYEQYF. As DNA, the CDR3 is TGTGCCAGCAGCCTAGGACTAGATAAGTACGAGCAGTACTTC.

This clonotype was counted many times. V and J are TRBV28 and TRBJ1-1; TRBD1 matches at 11 bases. This CDR3 has 16 residues. The V segment lost 6 bases and the J segment 6 bases; nucleotides outside the gene matches: 12. CDR1 and CDR2 from the germline V gene are MDHEN and SYDVKM. The CDR3 bases are TGTGCCAGCAGCCGATGGGGACAGGGGGGTAGGGCTGAAGCTTTCTTT. Translated: CASSRWGQGGRAEAFF.

In this sample, this clonotype turned up many times. This rearrangement joins TRBV30 to TRBJ2-7, with 7 bases that match TRBD2. The germline gives CDR1 GTSNPN, CDR2 SVGIG (reference sequence). This CDR3 is 12 amino acids long. V shed 7 bases and J 4 bases; nucleotides not matched to a gene: 7. The CDR3 sequence is CASTTSLYEQYF. CDR3 coding DNA: TGTGCCTCAACGACTAGCTTGTACGAGCAGTACTTC.

This clonotype was picked up one time. The genes are TRBV29-1 and TRBJ2-7; D remains ambiguous. The germline gives CDR1 SQVTM, CDR2 ANQGSEA. The CDR3 is 10 residues long. V lost 4 bases to trimming and J lost 6 bases, with 7 bases between them. DNA for the CDR3: TGCAGCGTTGGGGCCGGCGAGCAGTACTTC. It codes for CSVGAGEQYF.

In regard to this clonotype: Possible read error: a much larger clone is one base away. The chain combines TRBV7-2 with TRBJ2-5; D unresolved. Germline V gene sequence: CDR1 SGHTA, CDR2 FQGNSA. V lost 1 base and J lost 1, with 10 bases in between. This CDR3 has 15 amino acids. The CDR3 region has the DNA TGTGCCAGCAGCTTAGTGACACTGGGCCAAGAGACCCAGTACTTC. Translating it yields CASSLVTLGQETQYF.

In its sample, this clonotype was seen a few times. This chain connects TRBV6-1 to TRBJ2-7; 7 bases agree with TRBD1. This CDR3 region has 14 residues. With 6 bases clipped from V and 2 bases from J, the junction kept 7 bases outside the gene matches. The germline CDR1 and CDR2 sequences are MNHNS and SASEGT. The CDR3 nucleotides are TGTGCCAGCAGATACCAGGGGGACCCCTACGAGCAGTACTTC. It specifies CASRYQGDPYEQYF.

This clonotype occurred many times. The chain is built from TRBV28 and TRBJ2-4; possibly TRBD2 for D (6 bases). The germline CDR1 and CDR2 sequences are MDHEN and SYDVKM. The germline V and J ends were trimmed by 2 bases and 5 bases, with 13 bases remaining between them. The CDR3 loop spans 15 amino acids. The chain's CDR3 is CASSLAGGPQNIQYF. CDR3 sequence (DNA): TGTGCCAGCAGTTTAGCAGGAGGGCCCCAAAACATTCAGTACTTC.

This clonotype was picked up a small number of times. The junction shows a germline mismatch at one end, possibly a read error. This chain joins TRBV7-3 and TRBJ2-7; D may be TRBD2 (6 bases). The CDR3 has 20 residues. Germline loops: CDR1 SGHTA, CDR2 FQGTGA. In nucleotides, the CDR3 is TGTGCCAACAGCTTATTATTGTGGGCAGCGGGCCCCTGCTGGTCGTTCGAGCAGTACTTC. It yields the protein CANSLLLWAAGPCWSFEQYF.

The table lists this clonotype with a few counts. Written as DNA, the CDR3 is TGTGCCAGCACTAGATACCGGGTCAGGGGGGACAATGAGCAGTTCTTC. Amino acids: CASTRYRVRGDNEQFF. The chain couples TRBV6-1 to TRBJ2-1; TRBD1 might be the D (7 bases). Germline CDR1 and CDR2: MNHNS and SASEGT. The length of the CDR3 is 16 residues. Trimming removed 7 bases from V and 5 bases from J, with 21 bases in between.

This clonotype came up many times. CDR3 in DNA: TGTGCCAGCAGTCCGGAGAAGGAGGAAGCTTTCTTT. Its protein product is CASSPEKEEAFF. This chain joins TRBV12-3 or TRBV12-4 and TRBJ1-1; no clear D. V lost 5 bases and J 8 bases, leaving 12 bases between the germline ends. This CDR3 contains 12 residues.

In its sample, this clonotype was seen a few times. This chain uses TRBV4-1 with TRBJ1-1, with D unclear. CDR3 size: 13 residues. The germline V and J ends were trimmed by 5 bases and 5 bases, with 12 bases remaining between them. Per the germline V gene, CDR1 is MGHRA and CDR2 is YSYEKL. The CDR3 DNA follows: TGCGCCAGCAGCAAGGGCGCGTCTACTGAAGCTTTCTTT. Translation gives CASSKGASTEAFF.

The chain joins TRBV20-1 to TRBJ2-3; no definite D call. The CDR3 extends over 14 amino acids. Germline assignment: CDR1 DFQATT and CDR2 SNEGSKA (reference sequence). Trimming shortened V by 1 base and J by 3 bases, and 11 bases separated the two germline ends. The CDR3 region has the DNA TGCAGTGCTAGAGTTGGATTTTTGACAGATACGCAGTATTTT. Its translation: CSARVGFLTDTQYF.

This clonotype has at least ten counts. The chain joins TRBV7-9 to TRBJ1-2, with 8 nucleotides matching TRBD1. V lost 4 bases, J lost 2 bases, and 6 bases stayed unmatched. The CDR3 is 15 amino acids. Germline V gene data show CDR1 as SEHNR and CDR2 as FQNEAQ (reference sequence). In nucleotides, the CDR3 is TGTGCCAGCAGCTCCGGACAGGGCTTAAACTATGGCTACACCTTC. Translated: CASSSGQGLNYGYTF. The full variable domain, with the rest looked up from reference TRBV7-9 and TRBJ1-2, is DTGVSQNPRHKITKRGQNVTFRCDPISEHNRLYWYRQTLGQGPEFLTYFQNEAQLEKSRLLSDRFSAERPKGSFSTLEIQRTEQGDSAMYLCASSSGQGLNYGYTFGSGTRLTVV.

This clonotype was found a few times. V usage is TRBV12-3 or TRBV12-4 and J usage is TRBJ2-3; 9 bases agree with TRBD1. V shed 5 bases, J shed 4 bases, and the junction held 13 bases outside the gene matches. There are 17 residues in the CDR3. The CDR3, as DNA: TGTGCCAGCAGTCCCCCCCCTGGGGGACAGGGATCAGATACGCAGTATTTT. This sequence encodes CASSPPPGGQGSDTQYF.

This clonotype appeared many times. This chain joins TRBV30 and TRBJ2-4; D unresolved. Trimming cost V 1 base and J 3 bases, with 7 bases left between them. The V gene's germline CDR1 is GTSNPN and CDR2 SVGIG (reference sequence). The CDR3 sequence is 13 residues long. CDR3 region: CAWSGLFKNIQYF. CDR3 sequence (DNA): TGTGCCTGGAGTGGACTGTTCAAAAACATTCAGTACTTC.

This clonotype came up a few times. The chain links TRBV29-1 to TRBJ1-4, with a possible D match to TRBD1 (5 bases). Germline CDR1 SQVTM, CDR2 ANQGSEA. This CDR3 spans 14 amino acids. V was shortened by 3 bases and J by 8 bases, with 16 bases between the two germline ends. The CDR3: CSVEVGLGREKLFF. The CDR3 nucleotides read TGCAGCGTTGAGGTCGGATTGGGACGGGAAAAACTGTTTTTT. Combining the CDR3 with reference TRBV29-1 and TRBJ1-4 gives the whole variable domain SAVISQKPSRDICQRGTSLTIQCQVDSQVTMMFWYRQQPGQSLTLIATANQGSEATYESGFVIDKFPISRPNLTFSTLTVSNMSPEDSSIYLCSVEVGLGREKLFFGSGTQLSVL.

The V gene is TRBV3-1, the J gene TRBJ1-1; weak D call: TRBD1 (6 bases). With 0 bases removed from V and 5 bases from J, the gap between germline ends came to 10 bases. The CDR3 sequence is 14 residues long. CDR1 is LGHDT, CDR2 YNNKEL, per germline (reference sequence). The CDR3 is CASSQEQGGTEAFF. CDR3 bases: TGTGCCAGCAGCCAAGAACAGGGAGGAACTGAAGCTTTCTTT. The whole variable domain, remainder taken from reference TRBV3-1 and TRBJ1-1, is DTAVSQTPKYLVTQMGNDKSIKCEQNLGHDTMYWYKQDSKKFLKIMFSYNNKELIINETVPNRFSPKSPDKAHLNLHINSLELGDSAVYFCASSQEQGGTEAFFGQGTRLTVV.

This rearrangement joins TRBV7-3 to TRBJ2-1; D is unresolved. The CDR3 is 15 amino acids. Germline V gene data show CDR1 as SGHTA and CDR2 as FQGTGA. Trimming cost V 5 bases and J 8 bases, with 19 bases left between them. The CDR3 DNA sequence: TGTGCCAGCAGCCCCACTTCGGCCAATTGGGATGAGCAGTTCTTC. It yields the protein CASSPTSANWDEQFF. Full variable domain (outside the CDR3, taken from reference TRBV7-3 and TRBJ2-1): GAGVSQTPSNKVTEKGKYVELRCDPISGHTALYWYRQSLGQGPEFLIYFQGTGAADDSGLPNDRFFAVRPEGSVSTLKIQRTERGDSAVYLCASSPTSANWDEQFFGPGTRLTVL.

This clonotype was counted ten times or more. CDR3 nucleotide sequence: TGTGCCAGCAGTTTCCATGACAGGGGCAATGAGCAGTTCTTC. This encodes CASSFHDRGNEQFF. The chain links TRBV12-3 or TRBV12-4 to TRBJ2-1, with 8 bases aligning to TRBD1. This CDR3 has 14 amino acids. The V segment lost 3 bases and the J segment 6 bases; nucleotides outside the gene matches: 4.

The CDR3 sequence is CSVEVGTGDNEQFF. The CDR3 nucleotides are TGCAGCGTTGAAGTGGGGACAGGGGACAATGAGCAGTTCTTC. V is TRBV29-1 and J is TRBJ2-1; 10 nucleotides line up with TRBD1. The CDR3 is 14 residues long. From germline, CDR1 is SQVTM and CDR2 ANQGSEA. The V segment lost 1 base and the J segment 5 bases; nucleotides outside the gene matches: 2.

The chain is built from TRBV19 and TRBJ2-2; no clear D. The ends were cut back, 0 bases at V and 1 base at J, with 6 bases in the middle. CDR3 length: 15 amino acids. Germline lookup yields CDR1 LNHDA and CDR2 SQIVND (reference sequence). The CDR3 coding sequence is TGTGCCAGTAGTATAGATCAAGGGAACACCGGGGAGCTGTTTTTT. This gives the protein CASSIDQGNTGELFF.

J is TRBJ2-7 and V is TRBV25-1; perhaps D is TRBD1 or TRBD2 (5 bases each). The length of the CDR3 is 15 residues. Between the trimmed V and J ends, which lost 1 base and 2 bases, there was a span of 12 bases. Germline-derived CDR1 and CDR2 are MGHDK and SYGVNS. The CDR3 is CASSEFRGKTYEQYF. The DNA of the CDR3 is TGTGCCAGCAGTGAATTTCGGGGCAAAACCTACGAGCAGTACTTC.